This T cell receptor beta chain was sequenced in a study of control samples from healthy donors and cancer patients. This CDR3 has 14 residues. Between the trimmed V and J ends, which lost 6 bases and 3 bases, there was a span of 16 bases. Germline V gene lookup returns CDR1 SGHKS and CDR2 YYEKEE (reference sequence). Sequenced by immunoSEQ multiplex PCR; TCRdb stores in-frame clones only, minus some. The profile shows fewer than 200,000 clones, around 94% of them singletons. Sequenced: PBMCs. This sequence joins TRBV5-5 and TRBJ2-7; D possibly corresponds to TRBD1 (6 bases). The clonotype comes from a man aged 60 to 75 with colorectal cancer. CDR3 sequence reads: CASTGQQSVYEQYF. CDR3 coding DNA: TGTGCCAGCACCGGACAGCAATCTGTCTACGAGCAGTACTTC. Complete variable domain (other parts from reference TRBV5-5 and TRBJ2-7): DAGVTQSPTHLIKTRGQQVTLRCSPISGHKSVSWYQQVLGQGPQFIFQYYEKEERGRGNFPDRFSARQFPNYSSELNVNALLLGDSALYLCASTGQQSVYEQYFGPGTRLTVT.